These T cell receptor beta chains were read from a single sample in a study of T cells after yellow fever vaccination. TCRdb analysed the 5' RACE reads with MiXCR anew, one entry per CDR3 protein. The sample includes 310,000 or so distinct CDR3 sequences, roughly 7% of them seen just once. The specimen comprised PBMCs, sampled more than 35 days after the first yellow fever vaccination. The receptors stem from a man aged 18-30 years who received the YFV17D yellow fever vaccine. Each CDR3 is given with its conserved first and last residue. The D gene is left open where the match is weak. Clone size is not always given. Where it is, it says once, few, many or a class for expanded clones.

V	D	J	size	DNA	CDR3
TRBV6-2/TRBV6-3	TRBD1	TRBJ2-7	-	TGTGCCAGCAGTCCGGGGACAGGGCTCAGCTACGAGCAGTACTTC	CASSPGTGLSYEQYF
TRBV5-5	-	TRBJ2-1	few	TGTGCCAGCAGCTTGGCACCCTATTCCTACAATGAGCAGTTCTTC	CASSLAPYSYNEQFF
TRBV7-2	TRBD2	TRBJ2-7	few	TGTGCCAGCAGTAGGGGACTAAGCGGGTACGAGCAGTACTTC	CASSRGLSGYEQYF
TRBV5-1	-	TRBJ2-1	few	TGCGCCAGCAGCTTGGGGCAGTTAAATGAGCAGTTCTTC	CASSLGQLNEQFF
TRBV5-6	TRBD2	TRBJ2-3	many	TGTGCCAGCAGCTCCGAAACAGTATGGCGGCGGGGGGGCCTCGTATCAAATACGCAGTATTTT	CASSSETVWRRGGLVSNTQYF
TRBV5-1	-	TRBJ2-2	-	TGCGCCAGCTGGACCTACTCCGGGGAGCTGTTTTTT	CASWTYSGELFF
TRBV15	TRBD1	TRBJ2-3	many	TGTGCCACCAGCAGACTAGGGACAGGAGACACAGATACGCAGTATTTT	CATSRLGTGDTDTQYF
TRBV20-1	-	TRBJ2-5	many	TGCAAACCCGTGGGGGACGAGACCCAGTACTTC	CKPVGDETQYF
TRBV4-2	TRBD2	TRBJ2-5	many	TGTGCCAGCAGCCAAGGGTTTGGTAGCGGGGGGAGGGCCCAGTACTTC	CASSQGFGSGGRAQYF
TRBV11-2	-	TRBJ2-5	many	TGTGCCAGCAGCTTACAGGTTTACCAAGAGACCCAGTACTTC	CASSLQVYQETQYF
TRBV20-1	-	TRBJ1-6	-	TGCAGTGCATGGGACCCGATCGCCCATTCACCCCTCCACTTT	CSAWDPIAHSPLHF
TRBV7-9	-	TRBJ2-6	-	TGTGCCAGCAGCTTAGCCGGCAGCTCTGGGGCCTACGTCCTGACTTTC	CASSLAGSSGAYVLTF
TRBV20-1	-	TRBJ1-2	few	TGCAGTGCTAGGGCAGGGAACTATGGCTACACCTTC	CSARAGNYGYTF
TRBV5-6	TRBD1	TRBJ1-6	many	TGTGCCAGCAGGGCTGAGGGACAGGGGGCTTTTTCACCCCTCCACTTT	CASRAEGQGAFSPLHF
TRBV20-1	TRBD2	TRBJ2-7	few	TGCAGTGCTAGCCCTAGCGGGAGCACCCCCTACGAGCAGTACTTC	CSASPSGSTPYEQYF
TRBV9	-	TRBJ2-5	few	TGTGCCAGCAGCAGAGGGTTCCCCCAAGAGACCCAGTACTTC	CASSRGFPQETQYF
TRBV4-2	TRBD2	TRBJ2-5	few	TGTGCCAGCAGCCAAGATCTGTGGGAGCGGGGGGGCCGGGAGACCCAGTACTTC	CASSQDLWERGGRETQYF
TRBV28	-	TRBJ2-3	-	TGTGCCAGCAACCTGATCGAGAGGGATACGCAGTATTTT	CASNLIERDTQYF
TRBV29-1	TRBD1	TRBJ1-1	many	TGCAGCGTTGAGCACGGGACAGGAAACATTTTGGCTTTCTTT	CSVEHGTGNILAFF
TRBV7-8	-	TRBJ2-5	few	TGTGCCAGCAGCTTAGCGTCAAGGGACCGGGCTGAGACCCAGTACTTC	CASSLASRDRAETQYF
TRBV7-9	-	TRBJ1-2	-	TGTGCCAGCAGCTTAGCGCTGGCTAATGGCTACACCTTC	CASSLALANGYTF
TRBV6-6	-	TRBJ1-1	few	TGTGCCAGCAGCCATGGGGGGAATTCTGAAGCTTTCTTT	CASSHGGNSEAFF
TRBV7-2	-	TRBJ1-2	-	TGTGCCAGCAGCTTTGTCCTGCAGTCCCCGCCGGGTGGCTACACCTTC	CASSFVLQSPPGGYTF
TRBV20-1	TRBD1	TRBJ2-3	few	TGCAGTGCTAGAAAGACAGGGTATGGCTCAGATACGCAGTATTTT	CSARKTGYGSDTQYF